These 27 T cell receptor beta chains were all obtained from the same sample, sequenced in a study of CD8 T cells in ankylosing spondylitis. General observations from the study: Typical of ankylosing spondylitis blood, it appeared, was a TCR beta motif of under 10 highly homologous variants.

TCRdb reprocessed the 5' RACE reads with MiXCR, giving one entry per CDR3 protein. The sample yields tens of thousands of distinct CDR3 sequences, roughly 9% seen once. Antigens of these TCRs are unknown. Source material: blood, either unsorted or a sorted T cell fraction (not recorded which). Source of these receptors: a male donor with ankylosing spondylitis.

In its sample, this clonotype was seen many times. V and J are TRBV12-3 or TRBV12-4 and TRBJ2-7; D is possibly TRBD1 (5 bases). The CDR3 is 12 amino acids. V lost 4 bases and J lost 6, with 10 bases in between. For the CDR3, the DNA is TGTGCCAGCAGTTCCCAGGGTGGCGAGCAGTACGTC. Amino acid sequence: CASSSQGGEQYV.

In its sample, this clonotype was seen many times. V and J are TRBV12-3 or TRBV12-4 and TRBJ2-7; possible D gene TRBD2, 5 bases. The V end lost 6 bases, the J end lost 6 bases, and 9 bases lay between the germline ends. There are 11 residues in the CDR3. This CDR3 reads CASSPGLEQYF. CDR3 DNA sequence: TGTGCCAGCAGCCCCGGACTCGAGCAGTACTTC.

This clonotype came up a few times. This chain links TRBV2 with TRBJ1-5; 10 bases fit TRBD1. The CDR3 extends over 16 amino acids. CDR1 and CDR2 from the germline V gene are SNHLY and FYNNEI. V was clipped by 6 bases and J by 3 bases; unmatched bases: 8. The DNA for the CDR3 is TGTGCCAGCAGCAGACAGGGGGCTCAAGTCAATCAGCCCCAGCATTTT. Translated: CASSRQGAQVNQPQHF.

The chain joins TRBV7-9 to TRBJ1-1; D call uncertain. V was trimmed by 4 bases and J by 11 bases, leaving 11 bases between them. The CDR3 loop spans 11 amino acids. CDR1 and CDR2 (germline): SEHNR, FQNEAQ (reference sequence). Here the CDR3 reads CASSSPLGAFF. As DNA, the CDR3 is TGTGCCAGCAGCTCCCCCTTAGGTGCTTTCTTT.

The chain links TRBV12-3 or TRBV12-4 to TRBJ2-1, with D unresolved. Trimming took off 2 bases at V and 4 bases at J, with 9 bases between the two ends. The CDR3 spans 14 residues. CDR3 sequence (DNA): TGTGCCAGCAGTTTAATTTGGGAATACAATGAGCAGTTCTTC. Protein sequence: CASSLIWEYNEQFF.

The gene calls are TRBV20-1 and TRBJ2-1, with TRBD2 as a possible D gene (7 bases). The germline CDR1 and CDR2 sequences are DFQATT and SNEGSKA (reference sequence). The V end lost 1 base, the J end lost 0 bases, and 13 bases lay between the germline ends. The CDR3 contains 16 residues. CDR3 protein: CSARGGGPDSYNEQFF. CDR3 in DNA: TGCAGTGCTAGAGGGGGGGGGCCTGACTCCTACAATGAGCAGTTCTTC.

In its sample, this clonotype was seen many times. This chain uses TRBV10-3 with TRBJ2-7; 7 bases are a match to TRBD1. The CDR3 consists of 11 residues. V lost 10 bases and J lost 7; bases outside the gene matches: 7. Germline-derived CDR1 and CDR2 are ENHRY and SYGVKD. CDR3 amino acids: CASRDSWEQYF. The CDR3 coding sequence is TGTGCCAGCCGGGACAGTTGGGAGCAGTACTTC.

The chain recombines TRBV27 with TRBJ2-1; no definite D call. This CDR3 is built from 13 residues. Germline assignment: CDR1 MNHEY and CDR2 SMNVEV (reference sequence). V lost 6 bases and J 5 bases, leaving 11 bases between the germline ends. The DNA for the CDR3 is TGTGCCAGCAGCGTCGGGCCCCACAATGAGCAGTTCTTC. It specifies CASSVGPHNEQFF.

This clonotype was counted many times. The chain is built from TRBV12-3 or TRBV12-4 and TRBJ1-2, with TRBD1 as a possible D gene (5 bases). The CDR3 totals 16 residues. Trimming stripped 5 bases from V and 3 bases from J, with 19 bases between. The CDR3 coding sequence is TGTGCCAGCAGTCCAACGCGGGACGCCTACTACTATGGCTACACCTTC. Amino acids: CASSPTRDAYYYGYTF.

CDR3 region: CASNLAYNEQFF. In DNA, the CDR3 is TGTGCCAGCAACCTTGCCTACAATGAGCAGTTCTTC. This rearrangement joins TRBV2 to TRBJ2-1, with unresolved D. V was shortened by 7 bases and J by 2 bases, with 6 bases between the two germline ends. The CDR3 loop spans 12 amino acids. The germline V gene encodes CDR1 SNHLY and CDR2 FYNNEI.

J is TRBJ2-5 and V is TRBV25-1, with no clear D. The V end was cut by 5 bases, the J end by 8 bases, with 9 bases between. The CDR3 consists of 11 residues. CDR1 and CDR2 from the germline V gene are MGHDK and SYGVNS. CDR3 sequence reads: CASSTFKTQYF. In nucleotides, the CDR3 is TGTGCCAGCAGTACATTTAAAACCCAGTACTTC.

Only a few counts were recorded for this clonotype. The chain uses TRBV27 and TRBJ2-7; 8 positions agree with TRBD1. J gave up 1 base and V 7 bases, and 18 bases lay outside the gene matches. The CDR3 consists of 18 residues. The V gene's germline CDR1 is MNHEY and CDR2 SMNVEV (reference sequence). CDR3 sequence (DNA): TGTGCCAGCACCCAATATCGGGACAGGCCGACGTCTTCCTACGAGCAGTACTTC. Protein sequence: CASTQYRDRPTSSYEQYF.

The gene calls are TRBV13 and TRBJ2-1; 7 bases agree with TRBD1. Trimming removed 5 bases from V and 6 bases from J; junction bases left unmatched: 4. Germline assignment: CDR1 PRHDT and CDR2 FYEKMQ (reference sequence). This CDR3 spans 13 amino acids. The CDR3 loop reads CASSPPGGNEQFF. CDR3 sequence (DNA): TGTGCCAGCAGCCCGCCAGGGGGCAATGAGCAGTTCTTC.

In its sample, this clonotype was seen a few times. The chain joins TRBV7-9 to TRBJ1-6; D is unresolved. The ends were cut back, 5 bases at V and 13 bases at J, with 18 bases in the middle. CDR3 length equals 14 residues. The germline V gene encodes CDR1 SEHNR and CDR2 FQNEAQ (reference sequence). The CDR3 DNA reads as TGTGCCAGCAGCCCGGAACTCCCAGTCCTCCCCCTCCACTTT. This encodes CASSPELPVLPLHF.

The chain combines TRBV11-3 with TRBJ2-7; D possibly corresponds to TRBD1 (5 bases). CDR3 length: 12 residues. Trimming removed 8 bases at V and 2 bases at J, with 10 bases between. Looked up from germline, CDR1 is SGHNT and CDR2 is YENEEA. The CDR3 DNA follows: TGTGCCAGCGGCCAGGGCCCCTACGAGCAGTACGTC. Translation gives CASGQGPYEQYV.

The chain recombines TRBV7-9 with TRBJ2-7; D is possibly TRBD1 (6 bases). Germline V gene sequence: CDR1 SEHNR, CDR2 FQNEAQ (reference sequence). Trimming shortened V by 8 bases and J by 4 bases, and 18 bases separated the two germline ends. The CDR3 contains 14 residues. This CDR3 is CASSSGQFPYEQYF. CDR3 DNA sequence: TGTGCCAGCTCCTCTGGACAGTTCCCTTACGAGCAGTACTTC.

At least ten counts were recorded for this clonotype. The rearrangement uses TRBV20-1 and TRBJ2-1, with 7 positions matching TRBD2. The trim removed 0 bases at V and 6 bases at J, leaving 5 bases unmatched. The V gene's germline CDR1 is DFQATT and CDR2 SNEGSKA (reference sequence). This CDR3 is 14 amino acids long. CDR3 residues: CSARDQWTSNEQFF. The DNA of the CDR3 is TGCAGTGCTAGAGATCAATGGACTAGCAATGAGCAGTTCTTC.

This clonotype occurred many times. This chain uses TRBV3-1 with TRBJ1-5; TRBD1 agrees at 7 bases. The CDR3 covers 15 residues. Looked up from germline, CDR1 is LGHDT and CDR2 is YNNKEL (reference sequence). Germline trimming cut 0 bases from V and 7 bases from J; bases unmatched to any gene: 6. CDR3 protein: CASSQDGTVGQPQHF. CDR3 coding DNA: TGTGCCAGCAGCCAAGATGGGACAGTAGGACAGCCCCAGCATTTT.

This clonotype appeared many times. The chain employs TRBV7-9 and TRBJ2-5, with 7 nucleotides matching TRBD1. CDR1 is SEHNR, CDR2 FQNEAQ, per germline (reference sequence). This CDR3 region has 13 residues. The CDR3 DNA reads TGTTATGGGGACAGCACGCCGGAAGAGACCCAGTACTTC. Amino acids: CYGDSTPEETQYF.

This clonotype showed up many times. This chain uses TRBV20-1 with TRBJ2-7; the D gene is possibly TRBD2 (6 bases). The germline V gene has CDR1 DFQATT and CDR2 SNEGSKA (reference sequence). V shed 1 base and J shed 3 bases, with 7 bases lying between them. The CDR3 runs 12 residues. As DNA, the CDR3 is TGCAGTGCTAGAGGGGACTTCTACGAGCAGTACTTC. Protein product: CSARGDFYEQYF.

This clonotype has only a few counts. V and J are TRBV27 and TRBJ1-2; TRBD1 agrees at 8 bases. V lost 3 bases, J lost 4 bases, and 10 bases stayed unmatched. Germline-derived CDR1 and CDR2 are MNHEY and SMNVEV (reference sequence). CDR3 length: 16 amino acids. As DNA, the CDR3 is TGTGCCAGCAGTTTCACCTCAGGGGGCACGGGCTATGGCTACACCTTC. It is translated as CASSFTSGGTGYGYTF.

In its sample, this clonotype was seen a few times. This chain connects TRBV7-6 to TRBJ2-7, with 8 bases matching TRBD1. This CDR3 region has 15 residues. Germline V gene data show CDR1 as SGHVS and CDR2 as FNYEAQ. Trimming removed 4 bases from V and 3 bases from J; junction bases left unmatched: 8. CDR3 loop: CASSSPRGLHYEQYF. DNA of the CDR3: TGTGCCAGCAGCTCTCCCAGGGGGCTTCACTACGAGCAGTACTTC.

The sample holds many counts of this clonotype. The V and J genes are TRBV24-1 and TRBJ2-2; 8 nucleotides line up with TRBD1. This CDR3 contains 15 residues. Germline CDR1 is KGHDR and CDR2 is SFDVKD. The V gene end was trimmed by 3 bases and the J gene end by 7 bases; junction bases not matched to a gene: 6. Here the CDR3 DNA reads TGTGCCACCAGTGATCTGGACAGGGAGGTCGGGGAGCTGTTTTTT. Its protein is CATSDLDREVGELFF.

This chain joins TRBV4-1 and TRBJ1-4; 9 bases align to TRBD1. Trimming took 7 bases from V and 7 from J; bases not matched to a gene: 4. The CDR3 sequence is 13 residues long. Germline CDR1 MGHRA, CDR2 YSYEKL. DNA of the CDR3: TGCGCCAGCAAGGGACAGGGTTTTGAAAAACTGTTTTTT. This translates into CASKGQGFEKLFF.

In its sample, this clonotype was seen a few times. J is TRBJ2-3 and V is TRBV5-1; weak D call: TRBD2 (6 bases). V shed 6 bases and J shed 3 bases, with 26 bases lying between them. CDR1 is SGHRS, CDR2 YFSETQ, per germline. The CDR3 has 18 residues. The CDR3 reads CASIPYRSGGKGTDTQYF. In nucleotides, the CDR3 is TGCGCCAGCATACCATACCGTTCCGGGGGAAAAGGGACAGATACGCAGTATTTT.

This clonotype was seen just once. This chain uses TRBV11-1 with TRBJ2-1; TRBD2 aligns across 7 bases. This CDR3 is built from 12 residues. The germline CDR1 and CDR2 sequences are SGHAT and FQDESV (reference sequence). V dropped 2 bases and J dropped 8; count of bases not matched to a gene: 0. The CDR3 nucleotides read TGTGCCAGCAGCTTAACTAGCGATGAGCAGTTCTTC. This encodes CASSLTSDEQFF.

This clonotype was seen a few times. V usage is TRBV15 and J usage is TRBJ2-1; a possible D gene is TRBD1 (5 bases). V gave up 8 bases and J gave up 8 bases, with 19 bases separating them. Germline assignment: CDR1 LNHNV and CDR2 YYDKDF (reference sequence). The CDR3 has 14 residues. The CDR3 DNA follows: TGTGCCACCCAAACCCTACTTAGGGGCGATGAGCAGTTCTTC. Translation gives CATQTLLRGDEQFF.